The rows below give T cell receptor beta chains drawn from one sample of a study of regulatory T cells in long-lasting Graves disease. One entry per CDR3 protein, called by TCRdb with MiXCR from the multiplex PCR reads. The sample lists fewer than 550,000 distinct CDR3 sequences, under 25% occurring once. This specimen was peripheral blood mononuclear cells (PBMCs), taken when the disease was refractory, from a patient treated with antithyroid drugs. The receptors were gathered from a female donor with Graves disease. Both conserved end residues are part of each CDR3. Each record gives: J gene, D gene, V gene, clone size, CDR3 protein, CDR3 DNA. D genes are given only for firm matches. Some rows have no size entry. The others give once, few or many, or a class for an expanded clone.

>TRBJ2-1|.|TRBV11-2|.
CASSRGDEQFF
TGTGCCAGCAGCCGAGGGGATGAGCAGTTCTTC
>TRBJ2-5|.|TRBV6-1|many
CASSEKRYQETQYF
TGTGCCAGCAGTGAAAAGCGGTACCAAGAGACCCAGTACTTC
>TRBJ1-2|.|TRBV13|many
CASSSDSANYGYTF
TGTGCCAGCAGCTCGGACAGTGCCAACTATGGCTACACCTTC
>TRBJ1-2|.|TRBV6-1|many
CASSGLFYGYTF
TGTGCCAGCAGTGGACTGTTCTATGGCTACACCTTC
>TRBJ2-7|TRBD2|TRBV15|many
CATSTPGLGYEQYF
TGTGCCACCAGCACTCCGGGACTAGGCTACGAGCAGTACTTC
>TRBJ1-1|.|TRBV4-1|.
CASSQGRVPNTEAFF
TGCGCCAGCAGCCAAGGCAGGGTCCCGAACACTGAAGCTTTCTTT
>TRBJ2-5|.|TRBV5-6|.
CASSPFLSSQETQYF
TGTGCCAGCAGTCCCTTTTTGAGCTCTCAAGAGACCCAGTACTTC
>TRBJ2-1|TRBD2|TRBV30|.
CAWSLGGEQFF
TGTGCCTGGAGTCTGGGGGGGGAGCAGTTCTTC
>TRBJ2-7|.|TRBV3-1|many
CASSQVNEQYF
TGTGCCAGCAGCCAAGTCAACGAGCAGTACTTC
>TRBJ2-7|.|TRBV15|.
CATSLRAPPYEQYF
TGTGCCACCTCCCTCAGGGCCCCTCCCTACGAGCAGTACTTC
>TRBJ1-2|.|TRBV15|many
CATSRDLWGSNPNYGYTF
TGTGCCACCAGCAGAGATCTCTGGGGCAGTAACCCTAACTATGGCTACACCTTC
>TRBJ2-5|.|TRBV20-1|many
CSARDRVYAQYF
TGCAGTGCTAGAGACAGGGTGTACGCCCAGTACTTC
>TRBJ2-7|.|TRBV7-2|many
CASSFGFLGGLSYEQYF
TGTGCCAGCAGCTTTGGGTTCCTGGGAGGCCTCTCCTACGAGCAGTACTTC
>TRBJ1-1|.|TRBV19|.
CATLPYPGVTEAFF
TGTGCCACCCTACCGTACCCCGGAGTGACTGAAGCTTTCTTT
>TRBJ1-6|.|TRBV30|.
CAWSVLGVGQNSPLHF
TGTGCCTGGAGTGTACTGGGAGTTGGACAAAATTCACCCCTCCACTTT
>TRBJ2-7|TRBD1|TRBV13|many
CASSLETGTGEQYF
TGTGCCAGCAGCCTCGAGACAGGGACGGGCGAGCAGTACTTC
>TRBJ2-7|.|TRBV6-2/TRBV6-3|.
CASSYGPISSYEQYF
TGTGCCAGCAGTTACGGCCCCATAAGCTCCTACGAGCAGTACTTC
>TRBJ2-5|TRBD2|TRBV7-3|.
CASSLNGIAGGKETQYF
TGTGCCAGCAGCTTAAATGGGATAGCGGGAGGCAAAGAGACCCAGTACTTC
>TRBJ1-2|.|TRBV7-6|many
CALGSGNYGYTF
TGTGCCCTGGGTTCGGGGAACTATGGCTACACCTTC
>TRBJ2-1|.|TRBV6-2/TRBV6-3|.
CASSYSSELTYNEQFF
TGTGCCAGCAGTTACTCAAGTGAACTAACCTACAATGAGCAGTTCTTC